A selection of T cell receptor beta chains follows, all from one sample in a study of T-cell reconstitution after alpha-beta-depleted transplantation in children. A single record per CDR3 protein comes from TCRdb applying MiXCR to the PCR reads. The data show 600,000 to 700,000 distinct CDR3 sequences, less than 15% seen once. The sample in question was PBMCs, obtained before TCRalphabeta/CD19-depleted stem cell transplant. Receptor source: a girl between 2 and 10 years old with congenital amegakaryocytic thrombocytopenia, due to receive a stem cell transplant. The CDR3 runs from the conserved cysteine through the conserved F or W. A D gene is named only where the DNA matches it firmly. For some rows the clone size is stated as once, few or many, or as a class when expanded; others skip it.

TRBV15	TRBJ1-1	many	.	CATSRRDLNTEAFF	TGTGCCACCAGCAGGAGGGATCTGAACACTGAAGCTTTCTTT
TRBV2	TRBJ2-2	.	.	CAGLRARDTGELFF	TGTGCCGGCCTACGGGCTAGAGACACCGGGGAGCTGTTTTTT
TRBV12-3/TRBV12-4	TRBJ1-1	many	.	CASMTLDTEAFF	TGTGCCAGCATGACACTGGACACTGAAGCTTTCTTT
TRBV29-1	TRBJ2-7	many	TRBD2	CSGAGTSGTYEQYF	TGCAGCGGCGCCGGGACTAGCGGAACCTACGAGCAGTACTTC
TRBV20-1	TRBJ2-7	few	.	CSARDGKVSYEQYF	TGCAGTGCTAGAGATGGAAAGGTCTCCTACGAGCAGTACTTC
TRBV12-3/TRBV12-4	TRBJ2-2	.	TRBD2	CASSFSGTGGELFF	TGTGCCAGCAGTTTTAGCGGGACGGGCGGGGAGCTGTTTTTT
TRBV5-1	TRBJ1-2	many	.	CASSLENSAVDDGYTF	TGCGCCAGCAGCTTGGAAAATTCGGCGGTTGATGATGGCTACACCTTC
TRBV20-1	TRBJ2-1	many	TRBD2	CSARDLADSYNEQFF	TGCAGTGCTAGAGATCTAGCGGACTCCTACAATGAGCAGTTCTTC
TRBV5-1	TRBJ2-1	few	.	CASSLPPGDEQFF	TGCGCCAGCAGCTTACCCCCGGGGGATGAGCAGTTCTTC
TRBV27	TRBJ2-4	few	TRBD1	CASSSRDRPNIQYF	TGTGCCAGCAGCAGCCGGGACAGACCAAACATTCAGTACTTC
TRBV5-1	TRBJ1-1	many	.	CASKKGVNTEAFF	TGCGCCAGCAAGAAGGGGGTGAACACTGAAGCTTTCTTT
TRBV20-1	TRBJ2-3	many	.	CSARPRRVTDTQYF	TGCAGTGCTAGGCCGAGGAGAGTCACAGATACGCAGTATTTT
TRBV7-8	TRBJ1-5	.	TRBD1	CASSLWTGDQPQHF	TGTGCCAGCAGCCTTTGGACAGGGGACCAGCCCCAGCATTTT
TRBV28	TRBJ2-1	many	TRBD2	CASTLLAGGRTHEQFF	TGTGCCAGCACATTACTAGCGGGCGGCCGGACCCATGAGCAGTTCTTC
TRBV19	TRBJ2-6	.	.	CASTHRVLSGANVLTF	TGTGCCAGTACCCATCGGGTCCTATCTGGGGCCAACGTCCTGACTTTC
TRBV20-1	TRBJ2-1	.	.	CSARGGEVNNEQFF	TGCAGTGCCAGGGGCGGGGAGGTTAACAATGAGCAGTTCTTC
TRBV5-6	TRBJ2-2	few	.	CASRSGLYTGELFF	TGTGCCAGTCGAAGCGGGTTATACACCGGGGAGCTGTTTTTT
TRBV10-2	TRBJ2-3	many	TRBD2	CASSITVGGVGTQYF	TGCGCCAGCAGTATAACAGTTGGGGGGGTCGGTACGCAGTATTTT
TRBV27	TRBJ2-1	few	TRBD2	CASSFLAGVNEQFF	TGTGCCAGCAGTTTCCTAGCGGGAGTTAATGAGCAGTTCTTC
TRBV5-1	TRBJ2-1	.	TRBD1	CASSLVGQGVNEQFF	TGCGCCAGCAGCTTGGTGGGACAGGGGGTAAATGAGCAGTTCTTC
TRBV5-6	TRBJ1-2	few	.	CASSLVATDYGYTF	TGTGCCAGCAGCTTGGTAGCGACAGATTATGGCTACACCTTC
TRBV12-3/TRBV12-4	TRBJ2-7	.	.	CASSFGGKSYEQYF	TGTGCCAGCAGTTTTGGAGGGAAATCCTACGAGCAGTACTTC
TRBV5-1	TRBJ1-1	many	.	CASSLGVVGPKAFF	TGCGCCAGCAGCTTGGGAGTCGTGGGACCTAAAGCTTTCTTT
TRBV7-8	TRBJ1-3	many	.	CASSPNTRGNTIYF	TGTGCCAGCAGCCCAAATACACGGGGAAACACCATATATTTT
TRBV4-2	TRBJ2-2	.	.	CASSRWATQTNTGELFF	TGTGCCAGCAGCCGGTGGGCGACGCAAACGAACACCGGGGAGCTGTTTTTT
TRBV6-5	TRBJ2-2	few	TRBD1	CASSYSQGITGELFF	TGTGCCAGCAGTTACTCACAGGGGATCACCGGGGAGCTGTTTTTT
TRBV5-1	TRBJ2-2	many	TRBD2	CASSTDPGLAGEKDTGELFF	TGCGCCAGCAGCACAGATCCGGGACTAGCGGGAGAAAAGGACACCGGGGAGCTGTTTTTT
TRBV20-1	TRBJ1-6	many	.	CSASQGSSYNSPLHF	TGCAGTGCTAGCCAGGGGTCCTCCTATAATTCACCCCTCCACTTT
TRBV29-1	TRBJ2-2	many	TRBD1	CSVGTGGTGELFF	TGCAGCGTTGGAACAGGGGGAACCGGGGAGCTGTTTTTT
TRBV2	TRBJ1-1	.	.	CASSDGLGNTEAFF	TGTGCCAGCAGTGATGGGTTGGGGAACACTGAAGCTTTCTTT
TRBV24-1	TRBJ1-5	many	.	CATSDLEWNQPQHF	TGTGCCACCAGTGATTTGGAGTGGAATCAGCCCCAGCATTTT
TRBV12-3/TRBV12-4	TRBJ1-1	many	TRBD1	CASSLQGGIWNTEAFF	TGTGCCAGCAGTTTACAGGGGGGGATCTGGAACACTGAAGCTTTCTTT
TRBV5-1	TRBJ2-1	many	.	CASSRDGERFF	TGCGCCAGCAGCAGGGACGGGGAGCGATTCTTC
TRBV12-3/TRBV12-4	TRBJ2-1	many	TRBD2	CASSFGLAGVNEQFF	TGTGCCAGCAGTTTTGGGCTAGCGGGAGTTAATGAGCAGTTCTTC
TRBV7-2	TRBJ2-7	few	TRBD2	CASTRRTSGSYEQYF	TGTGCCAGCACCCGGAGGACTAGCGGGAGCTACGAGCAGTACTTC
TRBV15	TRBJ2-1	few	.	CATGRNDGSNEQFF	TGTGCCACCGGCCGCAATGACGGGAGCAATGAGCAGTTCTTC
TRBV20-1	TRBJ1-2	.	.	CSARGGPGGRGYTF	TGCAGTGCTCGCGGGGGACCTGGGGGGAGAGGCTACACCTTC
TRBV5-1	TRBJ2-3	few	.	CASSLAFGNTQYF	TGCGCCAGCAGCTTGGCCTTCGGGAATACGCAGTATTTT
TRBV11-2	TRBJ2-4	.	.	CASSSRRIAKNIQYF	TGTGCCAGCAGCTCAAGACGTATAGCCAAAAACATTCAGTACTTC
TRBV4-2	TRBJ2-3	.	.	CASSQDLLLASSTDTQYF	TGTGCCAGCAGCCAAGATCTCCTGCTAGCGTCTAGCACAGATACGCAGTATTTT
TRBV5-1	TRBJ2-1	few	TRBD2	CASSLVRLAGDNEQFF	TGCGCCAGCAGCTTGGTCCGACTAGCGGGAGACAATGAGCAGTTCTTC
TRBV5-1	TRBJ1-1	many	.	CASSYVLDTEAFF	TGCGCCAGCAGCTACGTCCTTGACACTGAAGCTTTCTTT
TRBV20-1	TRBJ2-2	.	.	CSARDIFQGNTGELFF	TGCAGTGCTAGAGATATATTTCAGGGCAACACCGGGGAGCTGTTTTTT
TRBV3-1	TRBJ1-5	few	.	CASSQARGSGGIGNQPQHF	TGTGCCAGCAGCCAAGCTAGAGGATCGGGGGGTATCGGCAATCAGCCCCAGCATTTT
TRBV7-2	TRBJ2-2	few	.	CASSEPGREELTGELFF	TGTGCCAGCAGCGAACCAGGTCGAGAGGAACTCACCGGGGAGCTGTTTTTT
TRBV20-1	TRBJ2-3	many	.	CSAAPGPSTDTQYF	TGCAGTGCTGCGCCGGGACCCAGCACAGATACGCAGTATTTT
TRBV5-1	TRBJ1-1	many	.	CASRATGTWDTEAFF	TGCGCCAGCAGAGCCACCGGGACGTGGGACACTGAAGCTTTCTTT
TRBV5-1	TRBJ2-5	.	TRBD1	CACTELGQVKETQYF	TGCGCCTGCACCGAACTCGGACAGGTAAAAGAGACCCAGTACTTC